This TCR beta chain was sequenced during a study of T cell responses to AZD1222 COVID-19 vaccine. CDR1 and CDR2 from the germline V gene are ENHRY and SYGVKD. The CDR3 contains 17 residues. V dropped 2 bases and J dropped 2 bases, with 18 bases sitting between them. Whole-study findings and limits: It was only a handful of AZD1222 recipients who were seropositive at baseline.

This clone occurred once. Its target is unknown. The table came from immunoSEQ multiplex PCR; TCRdb's copy has only in-frame clones and leaves some out. The data contain about 140,000 clones, about 90% of them singletons. The TCR was taken from an adult in good health. The sequencing used peripheral blood, collected on day 0 of AZD1222 vaccination. The V call is TRBV10-3, the J call TRBJ2-5; tentatively, D is TRBD1 or TRBD2 (5 bases each). CDR3 in amino acids: CAISEGTTEGIQETQYF. For the CDR3, the DNA is TGTGCCATCAGTGAGGGAACCACCGAGGGGATTCAAGAGACCCAGTACTTC.